This T cell receptor beta chain was documented in a study of beta chain features in type 1 diabetes. Of the isolated RNA, all was reverse transcribed, and so the sequenced material was expressed TCRB transcripts. Assay used: immunoSEQ multiplex PCR; TCRdb lists only in-frame clones, some missing. The sample has about 160,000 clones, 7.8% seen once. Study results and caveats: Compared to healthy donors, patients appeared to have naive, central memory and Treg TCRB repertoires that were more alike. Type 1 diabetes patients had moderately but significantly shorter TCRB CDR3s in all four CD4+ subsets.

This clone occurred a few times. Antigen unknown. Germline V lookup: CDR1 SGHTA, CDR2 FQGNSA. The CDR3 extends over 16 amino acids. With V trimmed by 3 bases and J by 4 bases, 6 bases remained unmatched. The clonotype was recovered from a woman aged 40 to 49 with type 1 diabetes. The chain has TRBV7-2 and TRBJ2-3; TRBD1 matches at 11 bases. The sample consisted of central memory CD4+ T cells from blood. CDR3 sequence: CASSFLGQGGSDTQYF. CDR3 bases: TGTGCCAGCAGCTTTTTGGGACAGGGGGGATCAGATACGCAGTATTTT.